This T cell receptor beta chain was documented in a study of T cell repertoires and HLA-DP antigens. Study details: Alloreactive CD4+ T cells targeted HLA-DP on transduced HeLa. Study results and caveats: Naive and memory CD4+ repertoires were not analysed separately.

Of note for this clone: The antigen remains unidentified.

Amplification used primers for 54 TRBV and 13 TRBJ segments. Deep-resolution sequencing targeted hundreds of thousands of T cell genomes in pre-culture CD4+ samples. Profiled with immunoSEQ multiplex PCR; TCRdb holds only in-frame clones, not every one. The data hold about 89,000 clones, with 86% observed a single time. Deletions cut 0 bases from V and 6 bases from J, with 9 bases between. This CDR3 comprises 13 residues. Germline CDR1 and CDR2: SGHRS and YFSETQ. The material sequenced was CD4+ T cells from PBMCs. The rearrangement uses TRBV5-1 and TRBJ1-1, with a possible D match to TRBD1 (5 bases). The sequence was obtained from a man between 50 and 59 years old in good health and CMV-seronegative. CDR3 DNA: TGCGCCAGCAGCTTGGCAGGGATCGCTGAAGCTTTCTTT. This encodes CASSLAGIAEAFF.